A selection of T cell receptor beta chains follows, all from one sample in a study of early T cells in non-severe SARS-CoV-2 infection. Via MiXCR, TCRdb re-called the 5' RACE reads, giving one row per CDR3 protein. The repertoire holds approximately 38,000 distinct CDR3 sequences, over 4% seen once, with roughly 5% in the top ten. The sample taken for sequencing was whole blood. All receptors come from an adult who was a healthcare worker with PCR-confirmed SARS-CoV-2 infection or an uninfected control (not recorded which). Each CDR3 is given with its conserved first and last residue. D genes are given only for firm matches. Some rows have no size entry. The others give once, few or many, or a class for an expanded clone.

clone_size: many
d_call: TRBD1
j_call: TRBJ2-1
v_call: TRBV6-1
cdr3_nt: TGTGCCAGCAGCGGACAACTTTACAGGGGGACCGTCTACAATGAGCAGTTCTTC
cdr3_aa: CASSGQLYRGTVYNEQFF

clone_size: many
d_call: -
j_call: TRBJ2-7
v_call: TRBV5-4
cdr3_nt: TGTGCCAGCAGCTTGGGACTAGATAGGCACGAGCAGTACTTC
cdr3_aa: CASSLGLDRHEQYF

clone_size: few
d_call: -
j_call: TRBJ2-1
v_call: TRBV5-1
cdr3_nt: TGCGCCAGCAGGAACCTAAATAGAGGCGAGCAGTTCTTC
cdr3_aa: CASRNLNRGEQFF

clone_size: medium-sized
d_call: -
j_call: TRBJ2-4
v_call: TRBV11-2
cdr3_nt: TGTGCCAGCAGCCGGGACCAAAACATTCAGTACTTC
cdr3_aa: CASSRDQNIQYF

clone_size: many
d_call: -
j_call: TRBJ2-4
v_call: TRBV5-1
cdr3_nt: TGCGCCAGCAGCCAAGGCGCGGCCGTTGGCAGGACCTTAGCCAAAAACATTCAGTACTTC
cdr3_aa: CASSQGAAVGRTLAKNIQYF

clone_size: -
d_call: TRBD1
j_call: TRBJ2-2
v_call: TRBV11-3
cdr3_nt: TGTGCCAGCAGCGTGGGACAGGGGAACACCGGGGAGCTGTTTTTT
cdr3_aa: CASSVGQGNTGELFF

clone_size: many
d_call: TRBD2
j_call: TRBJ2-7
v_call: TRBV29-1
cdr3_nt: TGCAGCGTTCGGGAGGGAGTGGAGTACGAGCAGTACTTC
cdr3_aa: CSVREGVEYEQYF

clone_size: -
d_call: -
j_call: TRBJ2-6
v_call: TRBV21-1
cdr3_nt: TGTGCCAGCAGCAAACGACAGGGGGAAGCCAACGTCCTGACTTTC
cdr3_aa: CASSKRQGEANVLTF

clone_size: once
d_call: TRBD2
j_call: TRBJ2-7
v_call: TRBV7-2
cdr3_nt: TGTGCCAGCAGCTTAGTGGCGGGAGGGGCCTCCTACGAGCAGTACTTC
cdr3_aa: CASSLVAGGASYEQYF

clone_size: many
d_call: -
j_call: TRBJ1-1
v_call: TRBV7-9
cdr3_nt: TGTGCCAGCAGCTTAGCAGTTACGGACACTGAAGCTTTCTTT
cdr3_aa: CASSLAVTDTEAFF

clone_size: many
d_call: -
j_call: TRBJ1-1
v_call: TRBV7-2
cdr3_nt: TGTGCCAGCAGTCCAGCGTGGGGAGGCACTGAAGCTTTCTTT
cdr3_aa: CASSPAWGGTEAFF

clone_size: few
d_call: -
j_call: TRBJ2-3
v_call: TRBV11-3
cdr3_nt: TGTGCCAGCAGTTCCTCGAACCAGCGGCCCACAGATACGCAGTATTTT
cdr3_aa: CASSSSNQRPTDTQYF

clone_size: many
d_call: TRBD2
j_call: TRBJ2-1
v_call: TRBV11-2
cdr3_nt: TGTGCCAGCAGCTCACTAGCGGGACCCGTCGGTGAGCAGTTCTTC
cdr3_aa: CASSSLAGPVGEQFF

clone_size: many
d_call: TRBD1
j_call: TRBJ1-2
v_call: TRBV30
cdr3_nt: TGTGCCTGGGGACAGGGGAAAGGCTATGGCTACACCTTC
cdr3_aa: CAWGQGKGYGYTF

clone_size: few
d_call: -
j_call: TRBJ2-7
v_call: TRBV28
cdr3_nt: TGTGCCAGCAGTTTAGTGGGGGCGGGCGAGCAGTACTTC
cdr3_aa: CASSLVGAGEQYF

clone_size: many
d_call: -
j_call: TRBJ1-1
v_call: TRBV4-1
cdr3_nt: TGCGCCAGCAGCCAAGTTCCGGGAGAAAACACTGAAGCTTTCTTT
cdr3_aa: CASSQVPGENTEAFF

clone_size: -
d_call: -
j_call: TRBJ1-1
v_call: TRBV20-1
cdr3_nt: TGCAGTGCTAGGAGACACCTACCATTGAACACTGAAGCTTTCTTT
cdr3_aa: CSARRHLPLNTEAFF

clone_size: many
d_call: TRBD1
j_call: TRBJ2-1
v_call: TRBV7-6
cdr3_nt: TGTGCCAGCAGCTTTAGCGGGACAGGGGCTTACAATGAGCAGTTCTTC
cdr3_aa: CASSFSGTGAYNEQFF

clone_size: few
d_call: -
j_call: TRBJ1-3
v_call: TRBV10-2
cdr3_nt: TGCGCCAGCAGCATTGGACCCCACATCGGAAACACCATATATTTT
cdr3_aa: CASSIGPHIGNTIYF

clone_size: -
d_call: TRBD1
j_call: TRBJ2-7
v_call: TRBV6-5
cdr3_nt: TGTGCCAGCAGTTACACCTCCGGGACAGGGGGAACCTACGAGCAGTACTTC
cdr3_aa: CASSYTSGTGGTYEQYF

clone_size: many
d_call: TRBD1
j_call: TRBJ2-1
v_call: TRBV7-2
cdr3_nt: TGTGCCAGCAGCAGGGGACCGGGACAGGGGGCACGGGAGCAGTTCTTC
cdr3_aa: CASSRGPGQGAREQFF

clone_size: -
d_call: TRBD1
j_call: TRBJ1-1
v_call: TRBV29-1
cdr3_nt: TGCAGCCACGGACAGGGGGGCAACACTGAAGCTTTCTTT
cdr3_aa: CSHGQGGNTEAFF

clone_size: many
d_call: TRBD2
j_call: TRBJ2-5
v_call: TRBV12-3/TRBV12-4
cdr3_nt: TGTGCCAGCAGTACGGGGGGTAAAGAGACCCAGTACTTC
cdr3_aa: CASSTGGKETQYF

clone_size: few
d_call: TRBD1
j_call: TRBJ2-2
v_call: TRBV9
cdr3_nt: TGTGCCAGCGGGGGACAGGAGAACACCGGGGAGCTGTTTTTT
cdr3_aa: CASGGQENTGELFF

clone_size: many
d_call: TRBD1
j_call: TRBJ1-1
v_call: TRBV7-9
cdr3_nt: TGTGCCAGCAGCTTGGTTACAGGGGGAGTGAACACTGAAGCTTTCTTT
cdr3_aa: CASSLVTGGVNTEAFF

clone_size: many
d_call: -
j_call: TRBJ2-2
v_call: TRBV27
cdr3_nt: TGTGCCAGCTCCCTGTTTCGCACCGGGGAGCTGTTTTTT
cdr3_aa: CASSLFRTGELFF

clone_size: many
d_call: -
j_call: TRBJ1-5
v_call: TRBV6-1
cdr3_nt: TGTGCCAGCGGGACACAGGGAGGCAGCAATCAGCCCCAGCATTTT
cdr3_aa: CASGTQGGSNQPQHF

clone_size: many
d_call: TRBD1
j_call: TRBJ1-4
v_call: TRBV15
cdr3_nt: TGTGCCACCAGCAGACCGGGACAGGCGGGCGAGAATGAAAAACTGTTTTTT
cdr3_aa: CATSRPGQAGENEKLFF

clone_size: many
d_call: TRBD2
j_call: TRBJ2-5
v_call: TRBV7-2
cdr3_nt: TGTGCCAGCAGCTTCAGCGGGGAAGAGACCCAGTACTTC
cdr3_aa: CASSFSGEETQYF

clone_size: many
d_call: -
j_call: TRBJ1-2
v_call: TRBV12-3/TRBV12-4
cdr3_nt: TGTGCCAGCAGACCACGGTGGACGAATGGCTACACCTTC
cdr3_aa: CASRPRWTNGYTF

clone_size: many
d_call: -
j_call: TRBJ1-5
v_call: TRBV20-1
cdr3_nt: TGCAGTGCCGGGACACTTTATAGCAATCAGCCCCAGCATTTT
cdr3_aa: CSAGTLYSNQPQHF

clone_size: -
d_call: -
j_call: TRBJ2-5
v_call: TRBV7-9
cdr3_nt: TGTGCCAGCACCAGACTTAACCAAGAGACCCAGTACTTC
cdr3_aa: CASTRLNQETQYF

clone_size: -
d_call: TRBD1
j_call: TRBJ1-4
v_call: TRBV12-3/TRBV12-4
cdr3_nt: TGTGCCAGCAGCGTAGGAGGGGCAGGACAGGGGGCAGGAAAACTGTTTTTT
cdr3_aa: CASSVGGAGQGAGKLFF

clone_size: -
d_call: -
j_call: TRBJ1-5
v_call: TRBV6-2/TRBV6-3
cdr3_nt: TGTGCCAGCAGTTATGTTGGGGGAATGCCCCAGCATTTT
cdr3_aa: CASSYVGGMPQHF

clone_size: many
d_call: -
j_call: TRBJ1-1
v_call: TRBV29-1
cdr3_nt: TGCAGCGTTGAGGGGGGGAGTAACACTGAAGCTTTCTTT
cdr3_aa: CSVEGGSNTEAFF

clone_size: few
d_call: -
j_call: TRBJ2-1
v_call: TRBV27
cdr3_nt: TGTGCCAGCAGTCCCCTAAACAATGAGCAGTTCTTC
cdr3_aa: CASSPLNNEQFF

clone_size: many
d_call: -
j_call: TRBJ1-1
v_call: TRBV18
cdr3_nt: TGTGCCAGCTCACCACAGACGGAGAACACTGAAGCTTTCTTT
cdr3_aa: CASSPQTENTEAFF

clone_size: many
d_call: -
j_call: TRBJ1-1
v_call: TRBV6-1
cdr3_nt: TGTGCCAGCAAACCCGGAAGGGCAGGGGCGATGAACACTGAAGCTTTCTTT
cdr3_aa: CASKPGRAGAMNTEAFF